One and the same sample provided the 20 T cell receptor beta chains below, sequenced in a study of cytomegalovirus exposure and HLA in healthy donors. It was with 60 Vbeta and 13 Jbeta primers that the PCR ran. The method was immunoSEQ multiplex PCR; TCRdb's version includes in-frame clones alone and lacks a portion of them. In the table there are about 110,000 clones, 69% of which are singletons. Specimen: PBMCs. These receptors all come from a man aged 25 to 40 in good health and CMV-seronegative.

This clone was seen a few times. V is TRBV5-6 and J is TRBJ2-5; perhaps TRBD1 as D (6 bases). The CDR3 covers 13 residues. Germline V gives CDR1 SGHDT, CDR2 YYEEEE. V lost 6 bases and J lost 1, with 10 bases in between. The CDR3 loop reads CASNRELQETQYF. The CDR3 nucleotides read TGTGCCAGCAACAGGGAGCTCCAAGAGACCCAGTACTTC.

The rearrangement uses TRBV4-3 and TRBJ1-2; TRBD1 matches at 7 bases. The trim removed 0 bases at V and 4 bases at J, leaving 8 bases unmatched. The CDR3 sequence is 16 residues long. Germline V gene data show CDR1 as LGHNA and CDR2 as YSLEER. CDR3 sequence: CASSQESRDSLYGYTF. Written as DNA, the CDR3 is TGCGCCAGCAGCCAAGAATCGAGGGACAGCCTCTATGGCTACACCTTC.

This clone was seen a few times. The chain is built from TRBV7-2 and TRBJ2-5; the match to TRBD2 covers 8 bases. The junction had 14 bases not matched to a gene; V was cut back by 3 bases and J by 5 bases. The CDR3 totals 17 residues. Germline V gene lookup returns CDR1 SGHTA and CDR2 FQGNSA. The CDR3 protein is CASSFRYWREDGETQYF. CDR3 bases: TGTGCCAGCAGCTTTAGATACTGGCGGGAGGATGGGGAGACCCAGTACTTC.

This rearrangement joins TRBV19 to TRBJ2-1, with D possibly matching TRBD1 (6 bases). Per germline, CDR1 LNHDA and CDR2 SQIVND (reference sequence). This CDR3 spans 18 amino acids. The V end lost 5 bases, the J end lost 8 bases, and 28 bases lay between the germline ends. CDR3 sequence (DNA): TGTGCCAGTAGTCCACGGACAGTTGGGCGCACGGGGAACGATGAGCAGTTCTTC. Its protein product is CASSPRTVGRTGNDEQFF.

The chain carries TRBV4-3 and TRBJ1-5; D is undetermined. Germline CDR1 LGHNA, CDR2 YSLEER. CDR3 length equals 17 residues. V was trimmed by 0 bases and J by 7 bases, leaving 19 bases between them. The CDR3 DNA sequence: TGCGCCAGCAGCCAAGATATAGGTAGAGGGCCGAGGCAGCCCCAGCATTTT. The encoded protein is CASSQDIGRGPRQPQHF.

The rearrangement links TRBV28 to TRBJ1-6; 7 bases fit TRBD1. Germline V CDR1 and CDR2: MDHEN, SYDVKM. V gave up 1 base and J gave up 5 bases; unmatched junction bases: 5. CDR3 length: 16 residues. The DNA for the CDR3 is TGTGCCAGCAGTTTATACCGACAGGGAGATAATTCACCCCTCCACTTT. This translates into CASSLYRQGDNSPLHF.

The chain's CDR3 is CASSSGTGLLQPQHF. CDR3 sequence (DNA): TGTGCCAGTAGTTCGGGGACAGGGCTTCTCCAGCCCCAGCATTTT. The chain uses TRBV19 and TRBJ1-5; TRBD1 aligns across 9 bases. The length of the CDR3 is 15 residues. Germline values: CDR1 LNHDA, CDR2 SQIVND (reference sequence). The V segment lost 5 bases and the J segment 7 bases; nucleotides outside the gene matches: 9.

This clone was picked up a small number of times. The chain employs TRBV5-1 and TRBJ1-2, with 9 bases aligning to TRBD1. V was clipped by 4 bases and J by 4 bases; unmatched bases: 8. The CDR3 runs 15 residues. Germline V gene data show CDR1 as SGHRS and CDR2 as YFSETQ. The CDR3 bases are TGCGCCAGCAGCGGCGGGACAGGGAATACCTATGGCTACACCTTC. Its protein is CASSGGTGNTYGYTF.

The rearrangement links TRBV4-3 to TRBJ2-1, with D hard to call. CDR1 is LGHNA and CDR2 is YSLEER in the germline V gene. V lost 1 base and J lost 7, with 17 bases in between. The length of the CDR3 is 16 residues. CDR3 loop: CASSQASRNLWNEQFF. The CDR3 DNA is TGCGCCAGCAGCCAAGCCTCGCGGAACCTGTGGAATGAGCAGTTCTTC.

V is TRBV9 and J is TRBJ2-1; D might be TRBD2 (6 bases). This CDR3 is built from 11 residues. Looked up from germline, CDR1 is SGDLS and CDR2 is YYNGEE. V was cut by 5 bases and J by 10 bases, with 10 bases left in between. DNA of the CDR3: TGTGCCAGCAGTCGGGACTCAGAGCAGTTCTTC. Encoded protein: CASSRDSEQFF.

The rearrangement joins TRBV29-1 to TRBJ2-7; a possible D gene is TRBD2 (5 bases). Germline-derived CDR1 and CDR2 are SQVTM and ANQGSEA. Trimming pared 4 bases from V and 3 bases from J, leaving 13 bases between. The CDR3 is made up of 13 amino acids. The CDR3 region is CSVGGRGFYEQYF. For the CDR3, the DNA is TGCAGCGTTGGAGGGAGAGGATTCTACGAGCAGTACTTC.

This chain uses TRBV28 with TRBJ2-1; D is unresolved. Between the trimmed V and J ends, which lost 7 bases and 0 bases, there was a span of 10 bases. This CDR3 has 14 residues. Germline V gene data show CDR1 as MDHEN and CDR2 as SYDVKM. The CDR3 spells CASIPLSSYNEQFF. For the CDR3, the DNA is TGTGCCAGCATCCCCTTGAGCTCCTACAATGAGCAGTTCTTC.

The V call is TRBV29-1, the J call TRBJ2-1; D gene uncertain. Trimming shortened V by 4 bases and J by 7 bases, and 11 bases separated the two germline ends. This CDR3 has 12 amino acids. Germline V lookup: CDR1 SQVTM, CDR2 ANQGSEA. The CDR3 reads CSVGLPGNEQFF. The CDR3 coding sequence is TGCAGCGTTGGACTCCCTGGGAATGAGCAGTTCTTC.

This chain links TRBV30 with TRBJ1-2; no clear D. CDR3 length equals 13 residues. The V gene lost 3 bases and the J gene lost 5 bases, with 13 bases spanning the gap. CDR1 and CDR2 from the germline V gene are GTSNPN and SVGIG (reference sequence). The CDR3 sequence is CAWRYNGGYGYTF. The CDR3 nucleotides are TGTGCCTGGAGGTACAACGGAGGGTATGGCTACACCTTC.

CDR3 protein: CASSQDPGGRHGELFF. The DNA of the CDR3 is TGCGCCAGCAGCCAAGACCCTGGCGGGAGGCACGGGGAGCTGTTTTTT. The chain carries TRBV4-1 and TRBJ2-2, with 8 bases aligning to TRBD2. The V gene's germline CDR1 is MGHRA and CDR2 YSYEKL. The CDR3 runs to 16 residues. V shed 0 bases and J 7 bases; nucleotides not matched to a gene: 7.

The chain couples TRBV15 to TRBJ1-2; 7 positions match TRBD1. V gave up 0 bases and J gave up 8 bases; unmatched junction bases: 9. CDR1 LNHNV and CDR2 YYDKDF come from the germline V gene (reference sequence). The CDR3 has 15 amino acids. CDR3 residues: CATSRDRQGRGGYTF. CDR3 nucleotide sequence: TGTGCCACCAGCAGAGATCGACAGGGAAGAGGAGGCTACACCTTC.

V usage is TRBV7-2 and J usage is TRBJ2-2, with TRBD1 matching 7 bases. Trimming at V came to 4 bases and at J to 6 bases, leaving 2 bases not matched to a gene. CDR3 length: 13 amino acids. CDR1 and CDR2 (germline): SGHTA, FQGNSA. Written as DNA, the CDR3 is TGTGCCAGCAGCTCAGGGGGATCCGGGGAGCTGTTTTTT. It codes for CASSSGGSGELFF.

This sequence joins TRBV5-1 and TRBJ2-7, with a possible D match to TRBD1 (5 bases). V was cut by 0 bases and J by 1 base, with 11 bases left in between. The CDR3 consists of 15 residues. Germline loops: CDR1 SGHRS, CDR2 YFSETQ. CDR3 DNA: TGCGCCAGCAGCTTGGCTCCAGGGCCATCCTACGAGCAGTACTTC. It encodes CASSLAPGPSYEQYF. Using reference TRBV5-1 and TRBJ2-7 for the parts outside the CDR3, the full variable domain is KAGVTQTPRYLIKTRGQQVTLSCSPISGHRSVSWYQQTPGQGLQFLFEYFSETQRNKGNFPGRFSGRQFSNSRSEMNVSTLELGDSALYLCASSLAPGPSYEQYFGPGTRLTVT.

There are a few counts of this clone. V gene TRBV7-2 combines with J gene TRBJ2-3, with 9 bases lining up with TRBD1. The germline CDR1 and CDR2 sequences are SGHTA and FQGNSA. The CDR3 extends over 16 amino acids. The trim removed 0 bases at V and 2 bases at J, leaving 3 bases unmatched. The CDR3: CASSLAGQGFTDTQYF. For the CDR3, the DNA is TGTGCCAGCAGCTTAGCGGGACAGGGCTTCACAGATACGCAGTATTTT.

The J gene is TRBJ2-1, the V gene TRBV19; 7 bases match TRBD2. CDR3 length: 16 amino acids. Trimming removed 6 bases from V and 0 bases from J; junction bases left unmatched: 8. Per the germline V gene, CDR1 is LNHDA and CDR2 is SQIVND (reference sequence). The CDR3, as DNA: TGTGCCAGTAGGACCGCAAGCGGGGTCTCCTACAATGAGCAGTTCTTC. Residues: CASRTASGVSYNEQFF.